Presented here are 5 T cell receptor beta chains from one specimen sequenced in a study of cytomegalovirus exposure and HLA in healthy donors (TCRdb year 2017). Libraries were constructed by the immunoSEQ multiplex PCR assay. For the multiplex PCR, a mixture combining 60 forward primers for TCR Vbeta segments and 13 reverse primers for TCR Jbeta segments was used. TCRdb took this table from immuneACCESS and kept in-frame rearrangements with V and J called. Such tables lack part of the clones; where checked against another copy, unresolved V genes explain under half of the gap, and the rest is unexplained. Across this sample there are more than 250,000 clones, with approximately 90% seen only once. The biggest ten clones account for roughly 2.1% of the sample. Sequencing used PBMCs. These receptors all come from a woman aged 18-35 years in good health and CMV-seronegative.

The V gene is TRBV5-1, the J gene TRBJ2-7; D possibly corresponds to TRBD2 (5 bases). This CDR3 spans 14 amino acids. Between the trimmed V and J ends, which lost 9 bases and 0 bases, there was a span of 16 bases. Germline CDR1 reads SGHRS; CDR2 reads YFSETQ. CDR3 in DNA: TGCGCCACCCAGGCGGAGGCGGGCTCCTACGAGCAGTACTTC. As protein: CATQAEAGSYEQYF.

V and J are TRBV27 and TRBJ2-7; 8 bases align to TRBD1. CDR3 length equals 17 residues. Losses at the gene ends were 4 bases for V and 0 bases for J; bases not matched to a gene: 11. Germline CDR1 is MNHEY and CDR2 is SMNVEV (reference sequence). CDR3 residues: CASSSYGLTGVSYEQYF. Here the CDR3 DNA reads TGTGCCAGCAGTTCTTATGGCCTGACAGGGGTCTCCTACGAGCAGTACTTC.

The rearrangement links TRBV19 to TRBJ2-1; D remains ambiguous. Per the germline V gene, CDR1 is LNHDA and CDR2 is SQIVND (reference sequence). The CDR3 runs to 16 residues. The V and J ends lost 1 base and 0 bases respectively, with 10 bases between them. The CDR3 region has the DNA TGTGCCAGTAGTATAGTTGCGCTAACCTCCTACAATGAGCAGTTCTTC. Translated, it gives CASSIVALTSYNEQFF.

The chain couples TRBV7-9 to TRBJ2-2; the match to TRBD2 covers 11 bases. The CDR3 consists of 18 residues. The V gene end was trimmed by 5 bases and the J gene end by 0 bases; junction bases not matched to a gene: 8. Germline loops: CDR1 SEHNR, CDR2 FQNEAQ (reference sequence). The CDR3 here is CASSARLAGLANTGELFF. The CDR3 coding sequence is TGTGCCAGCAGCGCTCGACTAGCGGGACTCGCGAACACCGGGGAGCTGTTTTTT.

The gene calls are TRBV30 and TRBJ2-7; 13 bases match TRBD2. V lost 4 bases to trimming and J lost 7 bases; unmatched junction nucleotides: 13. This CDR3 has 16 residues. The germline CDR1 and CDR2 sequences are GTSNPN and SVGIG (reference sequence). Here the CDR3 DNA reads TGTGCCTGGAAGACCTCTACTAGCGGGGGGGCTGGTGAGCAGTACTTC. This sequence encodes CAWKTSTSGGAGEQYF.